Following are 20 T cell receptor beta chains from one sample sequenced in a study of blood T cell repertoires in COVID-19 (dated by TCRdb to 2018 to 2020). Libraries were made using the immunoSEQ multiplex PCR assay. Entries here come from immuneACCESS through TCRdb and include only in-frame sequences with V and J called. Some clones fail to appear in such tables; in the studies checked, an unresolved V gene covers under half of the shortfall, and the cause of the remainder is unknown. This sample holds roughly 230,000 clones; almost 90% were observed only once. The ten largest clones capture approximately 2.1% of the sample. The sequenced material came from peripheral blood. The receptors were gathered from a woman in her sixties with COVID-19, enrolled during active disease.

The V gene is TRBV10-3, the J gene TRBJ2-1, with D perhaps TRBD2 (6 bases). V lost 4 bases, J lost 3 bases, and 10 bases lay in between. The CDR3 has 14 amino acids. CDR1 and CDR2 from the germline V gene are ENHRY and SYGVKD. The CDR3 DNA reads as TGTGCCATCAGTGGACTAGAAAACTACAATGAGCAGTTCTTC. The encoded protein is CAISGLENYNEQFF.

This chain connects TRBV19 to TRBJ1-6; 8 bases match TRBD1. J was trimmed by 7 bases and V by 5 bases; bases with no gene match: 4. In germline, CDR1 is LNHDA, CDR2 SQIVND (reference sequence). CDR3 length: 14 amino acids. The CDR3: CASSPGTGNSPLHF. The DNA for the CDR3 is TGTGCCAGTAGTCCGGGGACAGGCAATTCACCCCTCCACTTT.

The chain recombines TRBV3-1 (or the pseudogene TRBV3-2) with TRBJ2-5, with D perhaps TRBD2 (5 bases). The CDR3 is 16 residues long. The V end was cut by 2 bases, the J end by 4 bases, with 17 bases between. Germline V lookup: CDR1 LGHDT, CDR2 YNNKEL (reference sequence). In DNA form, the CDR3 reads TGTGCCAGCAGCCAATTCTGGACCGGGAAGGTAGAGACCCAGTACTTC. Translated: CASSQFWTGKVETQYF.

The rearrangement joins TRBV6-5 to TRBJ2-1, with 9 bases fitting TRBD2. The junction had 6 bases not matched to a gene; V was cut back by 1 base and J by 8 bases. This CDR3 has 15 amino acids. Germline V lookup: CDR1 MNHEY, CDR2 SVGAGI. The CDR3 nucleotides read TGTGCCAGCAGTTACTTGCGGGGGGGCTCCGATGAGCAGTTCTTC. As protein: CASSYLRGGSDEQFF.

The chain carries TRBV6-2 or TRBV6-3 and TRBJ2-5; D might be TRBD2 (7 bases). V was pared by 6 bases and J by 2 bases, with 16 bases between. The V gene's germline CDR1 is MNHEY and CDR2 SVGEGT. The CDR3 has 15 residues. CDR3 protein: CASSRKGGAQETQYF. The CDR3 DNA reads TGTGCCAGCAGCCGGAAAGGGGGGGCACAAGAGACCCAGTACTTC.

This clone has only one observation. The V and J genes are TRBV4-2 and TRBJ1-4; the D gene is possibly TRBD1 (5 bases). The CDR3 contains 14 residues. V shed 4 bases and J shed 8 bases, with 14 bases lying between them. Germline loops: CDR1 LGHNA, CDR2 YNFKEQ. The CDR3: CASSLSGGREKLFF. CDR3 nucleotide sequence: TGTGCCAGCAGCCTCTCGGGGGGACGGGAAAAACTGTTTTTT.

This clone came up a few times. The chain uses TRBV29-1 and TRBJ1-1; weak D call: TRBD1 (6 bases). V was shortened by 4 bases and J by 3 bases, with 18 bases between the two germline ends. CDR3 length equals 15 residues. CDR1 and CDR2 from the germline V gene are SQVTM and ANQGSEA. CDR3 amino acids: CSVGGLAGVYTEAFF. CDR3 nucleotide sequence: TGCAGCGTTGGTGGTCTGGCAGGGGTATACACTGAAGCTTTCTTT.

V is TRBV4-2 and J is TRBJ1-4; 7 bases map to TRBD1. The CDR3 extends over 15 amino acids. V lost 1 base to trimming and J lost 3 bases; unmatched junction nucleotides: 2. Germline lookup yields CDR1 LGHNA and CDR2 YNFKEQ. CDR3: CASSQAGTANEKLFF. CDR3 sequence (DNA): TGTGCCAGCAGCCAAGCCGGGACAGCTAATGAAAAACTGTTTTTT.

The genes are TRBV19 and TRBJ1-4, with 8 positions matching TRBD1. The junction had 4 bases not matched to a gene; V was cut back by 3 bases and J by 4 bases. CDR3 length equals 15 residues. Germline loops: CDR1 LNHDA, CDR2 SQIVND (reference sequence). CDR3 in amino acids: CASSIVGTGNEKLFF. The DNA of the CDR3 is TGTGCCAGTAGTATTGTCGGGACAGGTAATGAAAAACTGTTTTTT. The variable domain in full, completed from reference TRBV19 and TRBJ1-4, reads DGGITQSPKYLFRKEGQNVTLSCEQNLNHDAMYWYRQDPGQGLRLIYYSQIVNDFQKGDIAEGYSVSREKKESFPLTVTSAQKNPTAFYLCASSIVGTGNEKLFFGSGTQLSVL.

This clone has just one count. This chain uses TRBV10-3 with TRBJ1-1; D might be TRBD1 (5 bases). The length of the CDR3 is 15 residues. Germline CDR1 reads ENHRY; CDR2 reads SYGVKD. Trimming removed 0 bases at V and 3 bases at J, with 11 bases between. CDR3 amino acids: CAISESGGADTEAFF. The CDR3 coding sequence is TGTGCCATCAGTGAGTCGGGTGGGGCCGACACTGAAGCTTTCTTT.

The table lists this clone with a count of one. This chain links TRBV6-5 with TRBJ1-2, with TRBD1 as a possible D gene (5 bases). The CDR3 is made up of 12 amino acids. V shed 6 bases and J shed 2 bases, with 7 bases lying between them. Germline CDR1 MNHEY, CDR2 SVGAGI. CDR3 sequence reads: CASRDNNYGYTF. The CDR3 bases are TGTGCCAGCAGGGACAACAACTATGGCTACACCTTC.

The chain couples TRBV5-1 to TRBJ2-2, with 9 bases identical to TRBD2. V dropped 3 bases and J dropped 5; count of bases not matched to a gene: 8. This CDR3 is built from 16 residues. From germline, CDR1 is SGHRS and CDR2 YFSETQ. The CDR3, as DNA: TGCGCCAGCAGCTATTCCGCGGGGGGGCGAACCGGGGAGCTGTTTTTT. Translated: CASSYSAGGRTGELFF.

The chain uses TRBV4-2 and TRBJ1-5, with D possibly TRBD1 on 5 matching bases. The germline gives CDR1 LGHNA, CDR2 YNFKEQ. Trimming took off 3 bases at V and 5 bases at J, with 14 bases between the two ends. This CDR3 contains 15 residues. Here the CDR3 reads CASSQDLGADQPQHF. For the CDR3, the DNA is TGTGCCAGCAGCCAGGACCTTGGGGCGGATCAGCCCCAGCATTTT.

The chain uses TRBV27 and TRBJ2-1; unclear D gene. Germline-derived CDR1 and CDR2 are MNHEY and SMNVEV (reference sequence). V lost 4 bases and J lost 0, with 10 bases in between. The CDR3 sequence is 15 residues long. The chain's CDR3 is CASSSGPSSYNEQFF. The CDR3 nucleotides are TGTGCCAGCAGTTCAGGTCCGAGCTCCTACAATGAGCAGTTCTTC.

J is TRBJ2-7 and V is TRBV23-1; weak D call: TRBD2 (6 bases). TRBV23-1 is an open reading frame whose function is uncertain. This CDR3 has 16 amino acids. The V gene lost 0 bases and the J gene lost 4 bases, with 16 bases spanning the gap. CDR3 sequence: CASSQSLGDCRYEQYF. The CDR3 coding sequence is TGCGCCAGCAGTCAATCCTTAGGGGACTGCCGTTACGAGCAGTACTTC.

This rearrangement joins TRBV6-1 to TRBJ1-1; 9 bases fit TRBD1. The J segment lost 8 bases and the V segment lost 1 base, leaving 5 bases of the junction unmatched. Germline assignment: CDR1 MNHNS and CDR2 SASEGT. The CDR3 is made up of 14 amino acids. The CDR3 bases are TGTGCCAGCAGTGAAGGCCCCGGGACAGGGGAAGCTTTCTTT. It encodes CASSEGPGTGEAFF.

CDR3 coding DNA: TGTGCCAGCAGCCAGGATGGCGGGGGGGCTGGCTACACCTTC. It is translated as CASSQDGGGAGYTF. The chain couples TRBV3-1 (or the pseudogene TRBV3-2) to TRBJ1-2; TRBD1 is a possible D gene (6 bases). In germline, CDR1 is LGHDT, CDR2 YNNKEL (reference sequence). The CDR3 covers 14 residues. Trimming took off 3 bases at V and 7 bases at J, with 15 bases between the two ends.

The chain has TRBV7-3 and TRBJ1-1, with 7 bases matching TRBD1. Looked up from germline, CDR1 is SGHTA and CDR2 is FQGTGA. This CDR3 has 15 residues. Losses at the gene ends were 5 bases for V and 4 bases for J; bases not matched to a gene: 10. The CDR3 here is CASSLFTGVGTEAFF. CDR3 DNA sequence: TGTGCCAGCAGCCTCTTTACAGGGGTGGGCACTGAAGCTTTCTTT.

The gene calls are TRBV2 and TRBJ2-3, with D unclear. The V gene lost 7 bases and the J gene lost 2 bases, with 13 bases spanning the gap. Germline V lookup: CDR1 SNHLY, CDR2 FYNNEI. CDR3 length equals 14 residues. The CDR3 sequence is CASNRVKTTDTQYF. The CDR3 DNA reads as TGTGCCAGCAATCGGGTGAAAACCACAGATACGCAGTATTTT.

This chain uses TRBV27 with TRBJ1-2; D is perhaps TRBD1 (6 bases). CDR1 MNHEY and CDR2 SMNVEV come from the germline V gene (reference sequence). V was cut by 6 bases and J by 5 bases, with 16 bases left in between. The CDR3 loop spans 14 amino acids. The CDR3 DNA reads as TGTGCCAGCAGAGACAGGAGTATGTTATATGGCTACACCTTC. Protein product: CASRDRSMLYGYTF.